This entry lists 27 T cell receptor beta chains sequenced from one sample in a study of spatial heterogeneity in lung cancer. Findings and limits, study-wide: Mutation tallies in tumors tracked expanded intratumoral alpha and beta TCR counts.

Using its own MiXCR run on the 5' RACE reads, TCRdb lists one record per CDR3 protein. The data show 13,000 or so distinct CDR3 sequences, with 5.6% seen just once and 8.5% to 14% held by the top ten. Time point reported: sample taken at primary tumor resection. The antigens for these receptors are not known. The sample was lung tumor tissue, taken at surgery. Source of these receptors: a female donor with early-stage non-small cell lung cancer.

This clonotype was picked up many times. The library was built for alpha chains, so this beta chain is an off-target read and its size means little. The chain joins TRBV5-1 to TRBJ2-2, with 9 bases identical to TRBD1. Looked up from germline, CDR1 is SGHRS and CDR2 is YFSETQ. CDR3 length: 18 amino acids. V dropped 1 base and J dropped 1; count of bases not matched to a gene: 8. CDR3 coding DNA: TGCGCCAGCAGCTTGACCCCTCCGGGACAGGGGAACACCGGGGAGCTGTTTTTT. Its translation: CASSLTPPGQGNTGELFF. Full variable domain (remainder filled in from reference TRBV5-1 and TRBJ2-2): KAGVTQTPRYLIKTRGQQVTLSCSPISGHRSVSWYQQTPGQGLQFLFEYFSETQRNKGNFPGRFSGRQFSNSRSEMNVSTLELGDSALYLCASSLTPPGQGNTGELFFGEGSRLTVL.

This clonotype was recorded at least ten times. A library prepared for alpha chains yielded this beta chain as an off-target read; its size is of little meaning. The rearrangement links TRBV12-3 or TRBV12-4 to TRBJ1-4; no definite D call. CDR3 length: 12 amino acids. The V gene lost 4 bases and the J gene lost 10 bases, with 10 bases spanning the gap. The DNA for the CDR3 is TGTGCCAGCAGTTGGTTGCGTGGAAAACTGTTTTTT. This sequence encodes CASSWLRGKLFF.

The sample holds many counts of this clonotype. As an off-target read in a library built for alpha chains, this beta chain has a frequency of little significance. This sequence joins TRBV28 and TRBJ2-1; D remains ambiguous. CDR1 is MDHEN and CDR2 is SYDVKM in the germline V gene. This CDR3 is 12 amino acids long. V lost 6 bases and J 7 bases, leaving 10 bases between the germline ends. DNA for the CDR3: TGTGCCAGCAGGGGTCCGTGGAATGAGCAGTTCTTC. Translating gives CASRGPWNEQFF.

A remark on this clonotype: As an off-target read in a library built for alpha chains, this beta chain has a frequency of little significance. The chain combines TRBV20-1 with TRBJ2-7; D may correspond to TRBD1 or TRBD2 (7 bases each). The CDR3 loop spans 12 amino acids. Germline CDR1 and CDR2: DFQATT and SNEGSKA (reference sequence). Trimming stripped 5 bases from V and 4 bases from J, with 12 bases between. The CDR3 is CSAQGGFYEQYF. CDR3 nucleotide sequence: TGCAGTGCTCAGGGGGGGTTTTACGAGCAGTACTTC.

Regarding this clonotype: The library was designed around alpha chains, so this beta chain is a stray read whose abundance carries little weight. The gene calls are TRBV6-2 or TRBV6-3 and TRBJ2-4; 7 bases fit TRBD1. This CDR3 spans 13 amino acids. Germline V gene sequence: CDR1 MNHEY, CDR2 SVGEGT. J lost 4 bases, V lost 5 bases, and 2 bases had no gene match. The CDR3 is CASSMGQKNIQYF. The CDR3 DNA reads TGTGCCAGCAGTATGGGACAGAAAAACATTCAGTACTTC.

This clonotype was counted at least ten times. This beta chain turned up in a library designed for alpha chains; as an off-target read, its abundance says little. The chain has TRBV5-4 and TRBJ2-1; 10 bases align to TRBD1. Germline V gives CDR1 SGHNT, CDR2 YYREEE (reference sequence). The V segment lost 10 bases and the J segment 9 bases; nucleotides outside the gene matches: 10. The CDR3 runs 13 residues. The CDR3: CALRDRGVGEQFF. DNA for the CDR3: TGTGCCCTACGGGACAGGGGCGTCGGTGAGCAGTTCTTC.

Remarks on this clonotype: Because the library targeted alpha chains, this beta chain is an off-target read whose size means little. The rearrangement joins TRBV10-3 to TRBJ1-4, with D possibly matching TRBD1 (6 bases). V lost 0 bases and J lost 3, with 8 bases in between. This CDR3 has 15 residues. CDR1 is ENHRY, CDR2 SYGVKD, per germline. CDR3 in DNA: TGTGCCATCAGTGAGTCCCGGACAGCTAATGAAAAACTGTTTTTT. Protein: CAISESRTANEKLFF.

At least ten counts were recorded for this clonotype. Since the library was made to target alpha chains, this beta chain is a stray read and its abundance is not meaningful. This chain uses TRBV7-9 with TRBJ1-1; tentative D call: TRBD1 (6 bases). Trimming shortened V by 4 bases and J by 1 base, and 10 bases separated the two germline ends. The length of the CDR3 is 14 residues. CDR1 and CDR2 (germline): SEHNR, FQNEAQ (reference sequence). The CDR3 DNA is TGTGCCAGCAGCTCGGGGGCTCCGAACACTGAAGCTTTCTTT. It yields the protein CASSSGAPNTEAFF.

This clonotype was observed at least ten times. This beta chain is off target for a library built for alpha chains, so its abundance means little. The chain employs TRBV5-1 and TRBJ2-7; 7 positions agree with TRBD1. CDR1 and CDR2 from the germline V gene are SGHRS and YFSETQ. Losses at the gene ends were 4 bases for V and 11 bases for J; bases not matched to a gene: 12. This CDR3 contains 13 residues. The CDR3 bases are TGCGCCAGCAGCGGTACTGGACAGGCGATTAAGTACTTC. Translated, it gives CASSGTGQAIKYF.

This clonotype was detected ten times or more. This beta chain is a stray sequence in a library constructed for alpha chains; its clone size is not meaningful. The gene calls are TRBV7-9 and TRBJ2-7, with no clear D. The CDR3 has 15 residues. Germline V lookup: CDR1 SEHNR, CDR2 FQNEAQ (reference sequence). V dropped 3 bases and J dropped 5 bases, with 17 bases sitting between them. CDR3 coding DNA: TGTGCCAGCAGCTTTAGTTTTGTTCAGTCAAACGAGCAGTACTTC. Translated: CASSFSFVQSNEQYF.

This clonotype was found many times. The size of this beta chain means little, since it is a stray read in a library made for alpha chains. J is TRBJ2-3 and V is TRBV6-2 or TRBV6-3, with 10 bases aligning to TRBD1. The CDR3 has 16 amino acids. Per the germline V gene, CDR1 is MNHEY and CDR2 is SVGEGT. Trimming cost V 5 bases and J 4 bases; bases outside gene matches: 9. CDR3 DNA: TGTGCCAGCAGTCGCCCCCGGGACAGGGGCGCAGATACGCAGTATTTT. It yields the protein CASSRPRDRGADTQYF.

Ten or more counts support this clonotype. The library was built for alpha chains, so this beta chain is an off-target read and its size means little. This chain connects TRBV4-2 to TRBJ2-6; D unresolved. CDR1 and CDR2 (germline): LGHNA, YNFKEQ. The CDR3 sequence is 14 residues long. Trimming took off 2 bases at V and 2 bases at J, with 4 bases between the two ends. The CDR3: CASSQPTGANVLTF. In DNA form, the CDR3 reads TGTGCCAGCAGCCAACCGACTGGGGCCAACGTCCTGACTTTC.

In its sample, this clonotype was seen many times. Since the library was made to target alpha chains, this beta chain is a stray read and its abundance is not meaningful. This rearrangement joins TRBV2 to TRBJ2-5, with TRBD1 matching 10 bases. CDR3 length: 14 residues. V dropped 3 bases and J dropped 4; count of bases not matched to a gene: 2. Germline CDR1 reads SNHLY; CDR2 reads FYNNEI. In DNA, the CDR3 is TGTGCCAGCAGTGACCGGACAGGGGGAGAGACCCAGTACTTC. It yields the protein CASSDRTGGETQYF.

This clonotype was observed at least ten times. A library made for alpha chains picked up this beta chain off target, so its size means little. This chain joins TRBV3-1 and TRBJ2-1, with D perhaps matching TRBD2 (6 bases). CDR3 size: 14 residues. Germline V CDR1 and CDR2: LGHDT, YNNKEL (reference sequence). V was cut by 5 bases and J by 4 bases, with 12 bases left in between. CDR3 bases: TGTGCCAGCAGCGTCGTTGGGGGGTACAATGAGCAGTTCTTC. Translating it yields CASSVVGGYNEQFF.

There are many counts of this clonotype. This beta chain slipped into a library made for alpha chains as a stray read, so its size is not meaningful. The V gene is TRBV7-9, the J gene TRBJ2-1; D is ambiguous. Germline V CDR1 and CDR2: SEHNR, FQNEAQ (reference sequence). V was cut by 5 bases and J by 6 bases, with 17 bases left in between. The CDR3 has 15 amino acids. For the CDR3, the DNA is TGTGCCAGCAGCCGGACCCCCGATCGCGCCAATGAGCAGTTCTTC. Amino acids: CASSRTPDRANEQFF.

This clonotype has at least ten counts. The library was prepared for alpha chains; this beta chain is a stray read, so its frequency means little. Here the CDR3 reads CASSQGRDQPQHF. The CDR3 DNA sequence: TGTGCCAGCAGCCAAGGAAGGGATCAGCCCCAGCATTTT. The chain has TRBV14 and TRBJ1-5; D is ambiguous. Per the germline V gene, CDR1 is SGHDN and CDR2 is FVKESK. V was pared by 1 base and J by 5 bases, with 6 bases between. The CDR3 totals 13 residues.

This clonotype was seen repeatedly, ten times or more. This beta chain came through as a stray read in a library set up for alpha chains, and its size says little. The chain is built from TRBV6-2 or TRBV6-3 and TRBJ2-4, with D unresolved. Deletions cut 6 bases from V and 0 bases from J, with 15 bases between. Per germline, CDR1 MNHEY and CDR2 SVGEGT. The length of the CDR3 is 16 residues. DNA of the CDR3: TGTGCCAGCAGCCCAGTTGGGCTTGGAGCCAAAAACATTCAGTACTTC. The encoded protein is CASSPVGLGAKNIQYF.

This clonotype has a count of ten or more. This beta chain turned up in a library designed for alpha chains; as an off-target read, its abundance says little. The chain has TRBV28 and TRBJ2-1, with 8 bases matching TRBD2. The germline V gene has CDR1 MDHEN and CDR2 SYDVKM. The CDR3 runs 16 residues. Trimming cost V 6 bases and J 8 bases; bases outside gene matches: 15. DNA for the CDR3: TGTGCCAGCAGCGCCTACGGGGGGGCCGTAGCGGATGAGCAGTTCTTC. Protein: CASSAYGGAVADEQFF.

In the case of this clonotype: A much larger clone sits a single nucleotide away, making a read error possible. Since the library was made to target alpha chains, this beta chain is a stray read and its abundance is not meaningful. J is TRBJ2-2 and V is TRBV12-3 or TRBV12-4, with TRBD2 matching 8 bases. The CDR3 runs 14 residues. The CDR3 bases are TGTGTCAGCAGTCCCGGGGGGGCCGCCAGGGAGCTGTTTTTT. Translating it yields CVSSPGGAARELFF.

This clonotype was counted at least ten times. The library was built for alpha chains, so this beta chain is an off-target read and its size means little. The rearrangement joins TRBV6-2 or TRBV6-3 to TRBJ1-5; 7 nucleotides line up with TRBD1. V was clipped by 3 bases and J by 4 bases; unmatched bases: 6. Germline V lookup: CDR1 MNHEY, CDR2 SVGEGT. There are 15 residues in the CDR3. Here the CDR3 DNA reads TGTGCCAGCAGTTATTCGGACAGGAGGAATCAGCCCCAGCATTTT. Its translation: CASSYSDRRNQPQHF.

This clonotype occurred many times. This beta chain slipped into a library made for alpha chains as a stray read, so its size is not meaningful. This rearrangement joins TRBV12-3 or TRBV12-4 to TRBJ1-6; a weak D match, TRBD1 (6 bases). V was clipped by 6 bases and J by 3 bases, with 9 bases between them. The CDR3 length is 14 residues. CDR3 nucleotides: TGTGCCAGCAGGGAAGGGGGCTATAATTCACCCCTCCACTTT. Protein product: CASREGGYNSPLHF.

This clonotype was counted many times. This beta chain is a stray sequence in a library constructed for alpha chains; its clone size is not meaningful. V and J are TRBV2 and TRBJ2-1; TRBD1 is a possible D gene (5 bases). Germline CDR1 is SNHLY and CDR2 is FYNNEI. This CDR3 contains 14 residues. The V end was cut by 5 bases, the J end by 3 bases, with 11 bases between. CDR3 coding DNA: TGTGCCAGCAGTCCTAATCAGGGCTACAATGAGCAGTTCTTC. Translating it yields CASSPNQGYNEQFF.

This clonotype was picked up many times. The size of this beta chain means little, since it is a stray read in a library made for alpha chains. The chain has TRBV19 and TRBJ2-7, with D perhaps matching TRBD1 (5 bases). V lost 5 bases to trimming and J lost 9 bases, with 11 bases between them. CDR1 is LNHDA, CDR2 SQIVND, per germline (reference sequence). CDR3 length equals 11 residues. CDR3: CASSGERGQYF. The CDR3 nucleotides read TGTGCCAGTAGTGGTGAAAGGGGGCAGTACTTC.

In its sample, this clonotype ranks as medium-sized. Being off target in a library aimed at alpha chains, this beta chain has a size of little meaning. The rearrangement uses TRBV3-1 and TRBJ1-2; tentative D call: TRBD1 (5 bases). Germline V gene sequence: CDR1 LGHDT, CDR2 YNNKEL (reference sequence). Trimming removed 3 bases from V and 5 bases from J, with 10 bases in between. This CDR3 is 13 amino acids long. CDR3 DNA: TGTGCCAGCAGCCAGAGGGGACCTTATGGCTACACCTTC. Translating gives CASSQRGPYGYTF. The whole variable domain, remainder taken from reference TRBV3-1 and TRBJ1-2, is DTAVSQTPKYLVTQMGNDKSIKCEQNLGHDTMYWYKQDSKKFLKIMFSYNNKELIINETVPNRFSPKSPDKAHLNLHINSLELGDSAVYFCASSQRGPYGYTFGSGTRLTVV.

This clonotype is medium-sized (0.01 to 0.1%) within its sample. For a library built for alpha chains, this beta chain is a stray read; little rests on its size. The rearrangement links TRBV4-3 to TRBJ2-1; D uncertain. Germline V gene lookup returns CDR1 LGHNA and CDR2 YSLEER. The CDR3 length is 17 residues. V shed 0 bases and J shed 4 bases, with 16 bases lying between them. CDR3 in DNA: TGCGCCAGCAGCCAAGAAGCATCCGGACCGACATACAATGAGCAGTTCTTC. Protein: CASSQEASGPTYNEQFF.

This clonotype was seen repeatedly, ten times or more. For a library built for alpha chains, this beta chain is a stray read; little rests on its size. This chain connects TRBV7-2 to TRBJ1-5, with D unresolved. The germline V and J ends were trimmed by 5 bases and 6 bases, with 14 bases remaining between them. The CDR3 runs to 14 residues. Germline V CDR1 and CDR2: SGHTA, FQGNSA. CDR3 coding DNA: TGTGCCAGCAGCGAGAGTCTCGTGTTTCAGCCCCAGCATTTT. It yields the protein CASSESLVFQPQHF.

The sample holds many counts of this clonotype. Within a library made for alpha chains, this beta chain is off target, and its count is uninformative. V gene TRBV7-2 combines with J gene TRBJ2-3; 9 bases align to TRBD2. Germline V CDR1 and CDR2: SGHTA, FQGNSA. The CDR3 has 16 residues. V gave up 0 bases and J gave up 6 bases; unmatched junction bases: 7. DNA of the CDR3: TGTGCCAGCAGCTTAGCTAGCGGGGGCCCCAGGGATACGCAGTATTTT. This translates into CASSLASGGPRDTQYF.